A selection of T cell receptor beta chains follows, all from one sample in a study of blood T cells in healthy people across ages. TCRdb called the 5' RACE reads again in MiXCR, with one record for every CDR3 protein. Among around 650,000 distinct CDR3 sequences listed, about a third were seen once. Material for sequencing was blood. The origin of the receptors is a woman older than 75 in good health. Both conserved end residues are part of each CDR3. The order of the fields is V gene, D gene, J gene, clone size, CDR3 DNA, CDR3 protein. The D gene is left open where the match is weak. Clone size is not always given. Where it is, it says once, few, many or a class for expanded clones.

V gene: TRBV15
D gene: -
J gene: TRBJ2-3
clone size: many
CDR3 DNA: TGTGCCACCAGCAGTTTCGCTAGTAGCACAGATACGCAGTATTTT
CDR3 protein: CATSSFASSTDTQYF

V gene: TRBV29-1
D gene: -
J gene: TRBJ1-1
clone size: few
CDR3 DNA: TGCAGCGGCATAGTAGGGGGGGAGAGGACTGAAGCTTTCTTT
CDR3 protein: CSGIVGGERTEAFF

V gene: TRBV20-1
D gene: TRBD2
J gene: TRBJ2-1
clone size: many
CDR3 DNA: TGCAGTGCTAAGGCTAGCGGGGGAGCGTATGAGCAGTTCTTC
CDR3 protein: CSAKASGGAYEQFF

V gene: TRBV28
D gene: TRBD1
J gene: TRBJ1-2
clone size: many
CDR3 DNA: TGTGCCAGCAGTTCCCCCCGGACAGGGTTTCAGATAGGCTACACCTTC
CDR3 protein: CASSSPRTGFQIGYTF

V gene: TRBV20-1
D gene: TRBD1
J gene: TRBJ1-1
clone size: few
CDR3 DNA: TGCAGTGCTACCCGGACCCGTCCGGGACAGAGAATGAACACTGAAGCTTTCTTT
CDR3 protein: CSATRTRPGQRMNTEAFF

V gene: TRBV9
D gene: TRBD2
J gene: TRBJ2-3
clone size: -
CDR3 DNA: TGTGCCAGCAGCTTGGTAGCGGGGGATAGCACAGATACGCAGTATTTT
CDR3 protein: CASSLVAGDSTDTQYF

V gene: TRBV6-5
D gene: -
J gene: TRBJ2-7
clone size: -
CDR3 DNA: TGTGCCAGCAGCCGGGCAGGGTATACCTCCTACGAGCAGTACTTC
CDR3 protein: CASSRAGYTSYEQYF

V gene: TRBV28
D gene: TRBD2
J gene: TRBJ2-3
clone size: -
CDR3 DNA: TGTGCCAGCAGTTTAGAGGGCGGGGGGACTAGCACAGATACGCAGTATTTT
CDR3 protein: CASSLEGGGTSTDTQYF

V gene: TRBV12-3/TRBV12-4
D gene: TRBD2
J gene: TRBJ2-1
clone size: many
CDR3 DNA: TGTGCCAGCACCTTTAGCGGGGGTGCCTACAATGAGCAGTTCTTC
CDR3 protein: CASTFSGGAYNEQFF

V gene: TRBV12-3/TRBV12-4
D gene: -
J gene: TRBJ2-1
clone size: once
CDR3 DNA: TGTTCCAGCAGTGTTCCCTTCAGGCATGAGCAGTTCTTC
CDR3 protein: CSSSVPFRHEQFF

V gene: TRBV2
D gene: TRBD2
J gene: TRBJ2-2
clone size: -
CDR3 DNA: TGTGCCAGCAGGGGGGGACTAGCGAACACCGGGGAGCTGTTTTTT
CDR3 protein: CASRGGLANTGELFF

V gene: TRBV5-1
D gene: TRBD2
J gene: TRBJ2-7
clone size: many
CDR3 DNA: TGCGCCAGCAGCGCCGCGGGGGGATCGGGGGACGAGCAGTACTTC
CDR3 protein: CASSAAGGSGDEQYF

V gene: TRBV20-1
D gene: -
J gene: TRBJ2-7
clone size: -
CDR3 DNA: TGCAGTGCTAGAGGGAGGGAACCCCGCTACGAGCAGTACTTC
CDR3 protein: CSARGREPRYEQYF

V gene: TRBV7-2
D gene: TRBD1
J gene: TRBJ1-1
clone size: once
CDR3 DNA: TGTGCCAACACCCGGACAGGGGCCTTGAGCACTGAAGCTTTCTTT
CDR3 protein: CANTRTGALSTEAFF

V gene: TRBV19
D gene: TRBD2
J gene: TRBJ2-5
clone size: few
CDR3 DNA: TGTGCCAGTAGTTCCGGGACTAGGGGAGAGACCCAGTACTTC
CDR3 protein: CASSSGTRGETQYF

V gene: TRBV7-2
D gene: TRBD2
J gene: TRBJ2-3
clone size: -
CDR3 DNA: TGTGCCAGCAGCTCCGGTAGCGGGAGCACAGATACGCAGTATTTT
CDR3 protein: CASSSGSGSTDTQYF

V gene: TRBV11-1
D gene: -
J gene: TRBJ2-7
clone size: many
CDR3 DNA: TGTGCCAGCAGCCGCCTTAAGTTTTCCGAGCAGTACTTC
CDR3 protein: CASSRLKFSEQYF

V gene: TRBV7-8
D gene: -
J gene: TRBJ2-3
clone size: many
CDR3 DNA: TGTGCCAGCAGCTTAAGGGGGGGCGGTACGCAGTATTTT
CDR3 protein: CASSLRGGGTQYF

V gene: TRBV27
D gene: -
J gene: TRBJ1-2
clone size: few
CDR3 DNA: TGTGCCAGCAGTGGGGGGGGGGATGGCTACACCTTC
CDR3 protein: CASSGGGDGYTF

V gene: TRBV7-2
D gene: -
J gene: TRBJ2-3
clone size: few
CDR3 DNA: TGTGCCAGCAGCTTAGCGGGGCATTACACAGATACGCAGTATTTT
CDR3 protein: CASSLAGHYTDTQYF

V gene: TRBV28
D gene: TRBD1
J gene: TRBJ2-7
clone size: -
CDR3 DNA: TGTGCCAGCCGACCCGAGGGACAGGGGATCCACAATGAGCGGTACTTC
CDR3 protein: CASRPEGQGIHNERYF

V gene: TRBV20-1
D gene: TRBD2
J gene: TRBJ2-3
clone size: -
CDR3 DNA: TGCAGTGCTAGGGGACTTAAGAGCGGGGGGTCCCTCGATACGCAGTATTTT
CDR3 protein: CSARGLKSGGSLDTQYF

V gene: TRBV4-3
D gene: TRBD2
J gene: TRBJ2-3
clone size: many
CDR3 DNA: TGCGCCAGCAGCCATTCTAGCGGGGGGGCAGATACGCAGTATTTT
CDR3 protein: CASSHSSGGADTQYF

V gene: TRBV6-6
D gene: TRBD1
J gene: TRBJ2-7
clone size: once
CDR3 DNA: TGTGCCAGCAGTTACTCTCCCACAGGGGGCGAATACGAGCAGTACTTC
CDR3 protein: CASSYSPTGGEYEQYF

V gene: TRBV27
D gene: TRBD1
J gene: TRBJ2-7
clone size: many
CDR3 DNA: TGTGCCAGCAGTCGACTCCAGGGACAGGGTAACTACGAGCAGTACTTC
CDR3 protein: CASSRLQGQGNYEQYF

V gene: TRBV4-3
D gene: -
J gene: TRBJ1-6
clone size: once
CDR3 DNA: TGCGCCAGCAGCCAAGATCCCCCGGGGAGCTCCTATAATTCACCCCTCCACTTT
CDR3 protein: CASSQDPPGSSYNSPLHF

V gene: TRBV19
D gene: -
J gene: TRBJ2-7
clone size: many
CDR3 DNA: TGTGCCAGTAGTTCCATTGCCAGGGGGGCCTACGAGCAGTACTTC
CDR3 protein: CASSSIARGAYEQYF

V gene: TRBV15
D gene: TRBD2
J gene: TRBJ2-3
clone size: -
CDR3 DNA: TGTGCCACCAGCGGCTTCCGGGGGGGCCATTCAGATACGCAGTATTTT
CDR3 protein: CATSGFRGGHSDTQYF

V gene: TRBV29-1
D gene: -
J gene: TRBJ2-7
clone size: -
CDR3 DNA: TGCAGCGTTGTCTTCTACAACTCCTACGAGCAGTACTTC
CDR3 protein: CSVVFYNSYEQYF

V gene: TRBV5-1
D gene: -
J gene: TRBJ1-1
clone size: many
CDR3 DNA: TGCGCCAGCAGCTCCCTGACCGGGACGTTGAACACTGAAGCTTTCTTT
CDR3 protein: CASSSLTGTLNTEAFF

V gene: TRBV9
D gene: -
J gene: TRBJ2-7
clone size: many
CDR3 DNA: TGTGCCAGCAGCGTAGCCGAGGGGTCCACCTACGAGCAGTACTTC
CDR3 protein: CASSVAEGSTYEQYF

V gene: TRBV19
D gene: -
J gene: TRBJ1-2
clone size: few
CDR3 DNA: TGTGCCAGTAGTATACCGATGGAGGCCGGCTACACCTTC
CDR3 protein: CASSIPMEAGYTF

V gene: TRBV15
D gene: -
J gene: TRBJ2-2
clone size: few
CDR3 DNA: TGTGCCACCAGCAGACCCAACACCGGGGAGCTGTTTTTT
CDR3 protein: CATSRPNTGELFF

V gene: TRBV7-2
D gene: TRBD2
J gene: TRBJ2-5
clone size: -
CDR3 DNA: TGTGCCAGCAGTCAACCTCGGGGGGGCCAAGAGACCCAGTACTTC
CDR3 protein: CASSQPRGGQETQYF

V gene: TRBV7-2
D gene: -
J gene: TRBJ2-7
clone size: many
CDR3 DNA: TGTGCCAGCTCACTTGGACAGGGACTATCCTACGAGCAGTACTTC
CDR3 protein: CASSLGQGLSYEQYF

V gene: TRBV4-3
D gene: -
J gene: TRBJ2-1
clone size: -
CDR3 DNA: TGCGCCAGCAGCCAAGATTCGGCTAGTTACAAGGAGCAGTTCTTC
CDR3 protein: CASSQDSASYKEQFF

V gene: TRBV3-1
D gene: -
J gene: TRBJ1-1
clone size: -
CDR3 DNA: TGTGCCAGCAGCCAAGCGTTTGGGGTGAACACTGAAGCTTTCTTT
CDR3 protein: CASSQAFGVNTEAFF

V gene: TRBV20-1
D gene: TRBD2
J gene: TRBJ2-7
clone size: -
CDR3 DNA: TGCAGTGCTAGAGATTCGACTAGCGGACCCTACGAGCAGTACTTC
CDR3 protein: CSARDSTSGPYEQYF

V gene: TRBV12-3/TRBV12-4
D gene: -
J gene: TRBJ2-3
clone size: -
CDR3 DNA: TGTGCCAGCAGTTTAGCGGGGGGCGCAGATGCGCAGTATTTT
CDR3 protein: CASSLAGGADAQYF

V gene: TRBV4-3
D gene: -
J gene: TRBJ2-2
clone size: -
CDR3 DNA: TGCGCCAGCAGCCAACCGGGACAGAACACCGGGGAGCTGTTTTTT
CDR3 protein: CASSQPGQNTGELFF

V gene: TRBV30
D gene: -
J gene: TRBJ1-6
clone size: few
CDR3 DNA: TGTGCCTGGAGGGTGGGGACCGTGAATTCACCCCTCCACTTT
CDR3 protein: CAWRVGTVNSPLHF

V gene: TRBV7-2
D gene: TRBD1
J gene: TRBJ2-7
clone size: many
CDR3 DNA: TGTGCCAGCAGCTTCGGACAGGGACGCAACGAGCAGTACTTC
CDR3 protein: CASSFGQGRNEQYF

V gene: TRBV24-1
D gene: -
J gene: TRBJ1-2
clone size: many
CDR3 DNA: TGTGCCACCAGTGGCGGGAATCCGGACTATGGCTACACCTTC
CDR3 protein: CATSGGNPDYGYTF

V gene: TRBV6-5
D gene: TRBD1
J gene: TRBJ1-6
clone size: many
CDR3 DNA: TGTGCCAGCAGTAAAAGGACAGGGGCGAATTCACCCCTCCACTTT
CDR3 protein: CASSKRTGANSPLHF

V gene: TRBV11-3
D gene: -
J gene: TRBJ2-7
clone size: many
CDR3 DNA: TGTGCCAGCAGCTTAGATGCCGTATCCTACGAGCAGTACTTC
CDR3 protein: CASSLDAVSYEQYF

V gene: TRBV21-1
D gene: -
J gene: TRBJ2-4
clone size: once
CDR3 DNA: TGTGCCAGCAGCAAAGAGGCGGGGCTAGCCAAAAACATTCAGTACTTC
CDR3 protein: CASSKEAGLAKNIQYF

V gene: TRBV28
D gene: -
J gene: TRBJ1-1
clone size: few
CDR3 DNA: TGTGCCAGCAGTTTAAATGGGGCGGGGACTGAAGCTTTCTTT
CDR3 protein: CASSLNGAGTEAFF

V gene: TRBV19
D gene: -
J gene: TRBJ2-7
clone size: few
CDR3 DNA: TGTGCCAGTAGCCGAATGTGGAGGGACGAGCAGTACTTC
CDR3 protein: CASSRMWRDEQYF

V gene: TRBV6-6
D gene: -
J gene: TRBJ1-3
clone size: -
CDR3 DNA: TGTGCCAGCATGTTTTATGGAAACACCATATATTTT
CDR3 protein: CASMFYGNTIYF

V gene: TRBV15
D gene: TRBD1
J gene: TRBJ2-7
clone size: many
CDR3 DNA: TGTGCCACCAGCAGGAGGACAGGGGACTCCCGGGAGCAGTACTTC
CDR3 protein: CATSRRTGDSREQYF

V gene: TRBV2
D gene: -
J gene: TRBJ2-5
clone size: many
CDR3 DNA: TGTGCCAGCAGTAAGACAAACCAAGAGACCCAGTACTTC
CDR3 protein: CASSKTNQETQYF

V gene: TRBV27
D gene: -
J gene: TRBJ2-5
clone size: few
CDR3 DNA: TGTGCCAGCAGTTTCTGCTGGGGGTTCGGGATACAGGAGACCCAGTACTTC
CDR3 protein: CASSFCWGFGIQETQYF